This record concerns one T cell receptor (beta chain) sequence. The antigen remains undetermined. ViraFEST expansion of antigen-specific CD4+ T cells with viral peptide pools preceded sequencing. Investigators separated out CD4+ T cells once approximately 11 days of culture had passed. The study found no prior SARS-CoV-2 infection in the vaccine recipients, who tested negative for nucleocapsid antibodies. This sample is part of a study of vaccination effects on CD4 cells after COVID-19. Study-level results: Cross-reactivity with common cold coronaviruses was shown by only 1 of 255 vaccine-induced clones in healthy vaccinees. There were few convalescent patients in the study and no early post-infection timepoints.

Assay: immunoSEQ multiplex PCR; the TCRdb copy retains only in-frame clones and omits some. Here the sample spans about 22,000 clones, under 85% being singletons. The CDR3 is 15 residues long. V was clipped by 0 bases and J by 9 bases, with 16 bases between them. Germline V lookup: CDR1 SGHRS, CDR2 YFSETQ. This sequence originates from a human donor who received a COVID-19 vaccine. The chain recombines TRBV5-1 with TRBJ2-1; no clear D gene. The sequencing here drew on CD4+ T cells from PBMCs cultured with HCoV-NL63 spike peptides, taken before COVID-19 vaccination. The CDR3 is CASSLVTQTLSEQFF. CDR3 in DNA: TGCGCCAGCAGCTTGGTCACCCAAACCCTCAGTGAGCAGTTCTTC.